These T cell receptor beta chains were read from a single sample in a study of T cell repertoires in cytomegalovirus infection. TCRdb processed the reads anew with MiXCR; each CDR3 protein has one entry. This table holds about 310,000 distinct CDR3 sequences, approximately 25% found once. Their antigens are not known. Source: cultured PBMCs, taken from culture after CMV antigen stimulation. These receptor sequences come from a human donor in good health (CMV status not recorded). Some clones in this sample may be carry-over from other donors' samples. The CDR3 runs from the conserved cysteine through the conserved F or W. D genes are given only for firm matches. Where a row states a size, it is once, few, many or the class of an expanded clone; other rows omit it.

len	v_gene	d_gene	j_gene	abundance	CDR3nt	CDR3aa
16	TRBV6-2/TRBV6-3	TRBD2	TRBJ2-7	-	TGTGCCAGCAGTTCCAAGACTAGCGGGAGTTTCTACGAGCAGTACTTC	CASSSKTSGSFYEQYF
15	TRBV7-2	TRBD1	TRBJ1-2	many	TGTGCCAGCAGCACCCGACAGGGTACGAATGATGGCTACACCTTC	CASSTRQGTNDGYTF
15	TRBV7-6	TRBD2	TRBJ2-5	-	TGTGCCAGCAGCCCTGACAGCGGGAGTATGGAGACCCAGTACTTC	CASSPDSGSMETQYF
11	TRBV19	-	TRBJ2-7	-	TGTGCCAGTAGTGACCCCTACGAGCAGTACTTC	CASSDPYEQYF
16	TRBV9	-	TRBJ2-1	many	TGTGCCAGCAGCCCGCGGGACACCCTGCGAGGCAATGAGCAGTTCTTC	CASSPRDTLRGNEQFF
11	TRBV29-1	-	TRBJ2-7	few	TGCAGCGTTGATTCCGGCTACGAGCAGTACTTC	CSVDSGYEQYF
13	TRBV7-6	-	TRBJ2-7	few	TGTGCCAGCAGCTTAGACGGGGCGGGGAAGGAGTACTTC	CASSLDGAGKEYF
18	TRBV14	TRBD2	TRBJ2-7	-	TGTGCCAGCAGCCGGGGACTAGCGGGAACTAAAAGCTCCTACGAGCAGTACTTC	CASSRGLAGTKSSYEQYF
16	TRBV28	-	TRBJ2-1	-	TGTGCCAGCAGTCCTACCAAGGGCGGGACCCACAATGAGCAGTTCTTC	CASSPTKGGTHNEQFF
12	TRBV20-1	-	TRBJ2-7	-	TGCAGTGCTCCCACGTGGGATAGCGAGCAGTACTTC	CSAPTWDSEQYF
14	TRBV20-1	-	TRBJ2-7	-	TGCAGTGCTAGAGAGGGTTCTTATGAATACGAGCAGTACTTC	CSAREGSYEYEQYF
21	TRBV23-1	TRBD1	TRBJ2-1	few	TGCGCCAGCAGTCAATCGATCTGGGACAGGGGGTTAGCGGACCCATACAATGAGCAGTTCTTC	CASSQSIWDRGLADPYNEQFF
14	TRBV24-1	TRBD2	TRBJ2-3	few	TGTGCCACCAGTTTAGCGGGAAGCACAGATACGCAGTATTTT	CATSLAGSTDTQYF
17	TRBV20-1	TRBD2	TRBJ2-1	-	TGCAGTGCTAGATCGTTCGGACTAGCGGGATACTACAATGAGCAGTTCTTC	CSARSFGLAGYYNEQFF
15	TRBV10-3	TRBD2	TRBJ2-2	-	TGTTCCATCAGTGACAGCGGGAGGGGGACCGGGGAGCTGTTTTTT	CSISDSGRGTGELFF
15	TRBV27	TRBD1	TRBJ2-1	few	TGTGCCAGCAGTCCCCGGACAGGGGGGTACAATGAGCAGTTCTTC	CASSPRTGGYNEQFF
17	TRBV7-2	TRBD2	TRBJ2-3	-	TGTGCCAGCAGCGTAATGACTAGCGGGAGCTTCACAGATACGCAGTATTTT	CASSVMTSGSFTDTQYF
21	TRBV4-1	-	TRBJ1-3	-	TGCGCCAGCAGCCAAGTTGTCGGTATGGTGTTCGGACAAGGGGTTGAGAGCACCATATATTTT	CASSQVVGMVFGQGVESTIYF
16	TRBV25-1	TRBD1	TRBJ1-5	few	TGTGCCAGCAGTGAGAGGGACAGGGGTTGGAATCAGCCCCAGCATTTT	CASSERDRGWNQPQHF
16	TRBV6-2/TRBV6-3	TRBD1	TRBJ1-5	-	TGTGCCAGCAGTTACTCAGGCAGGGGGCGGGATCAGCCCCAGCATTTT	CASSYSGRGRDQPQHF
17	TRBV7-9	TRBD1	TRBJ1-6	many	TGTGCCAGCAGCCCCGGGATGGAAGGGGGCAGGAATTCACCCCTCCACTTT	CASSPGMEGGRNSPLHF
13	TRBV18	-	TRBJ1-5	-	TGTGCCAGCTCACCACCGGAGGGTTCCCCCCAGCATTTT	CASSPPEGSPQHF
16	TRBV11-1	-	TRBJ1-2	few	TGTGCCAGCAGCGAAGCAACGGGGGCGCTAGGCTATGGCTACACCTTC	CASSEATGALGYGYTF
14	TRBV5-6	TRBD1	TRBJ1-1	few	TGTGCCAGCAGCGAGGGACAGGGGCCCACTGAAGCTTTCTTT	CASSEGQGPTEAFF
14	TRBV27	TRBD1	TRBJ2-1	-	TGTGCCAGCAGTTTTAAACAGGGGCGGAGTGAGCAGTTCTTC	CASSFKQGRSEQFF
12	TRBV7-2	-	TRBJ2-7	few	TGTGCCAGCAGCAAGAGCTCCTACGAGCAGTACTTC	CASSKSSYEQYF
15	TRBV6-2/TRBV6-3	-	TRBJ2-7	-	TGTGCCAGCAGTACCCTCACGATGGCAGGGAACGAGCAGTACTTC	CASSTLTMAGNEQYF
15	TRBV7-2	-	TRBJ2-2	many	TGTGCCAGCAGCTTAGTCGGAAGTCACACCGGGGAGCTGTTTTTT	CASSLVGSHTGELFF
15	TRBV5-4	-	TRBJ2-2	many	TGTGCCAGCGCTGAGGGTAGCGGAAACACCGGGGAGCTGTTTTTT	CASAEGSGNTGELFF
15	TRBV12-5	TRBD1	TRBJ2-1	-	TGTGCTAGTGGTTACCGGGACAGACCCTACAATGAGCAGTTCTTC	CASGYRDRPYNEQFF
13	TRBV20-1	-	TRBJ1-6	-	TGCAGTGCCAAGGACGGTCCAAATTCACCCCTCCACTTT	CSAKDGPNSPLHF
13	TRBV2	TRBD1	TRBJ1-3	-	TGTGCCAGCACGGGACAGGGTTTAAACACCATATATTTT	CASTGQGLNTIYF
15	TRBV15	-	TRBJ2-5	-	TGTGCCACCAGCAGAGATGAAGGAGGAGGAGAGACCCAGTACTTC	CATSRDEGGGETQYF
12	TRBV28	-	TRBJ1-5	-	TGTGCCAGCATTTCTAGCAATCAGCCCCAGCATTTT	CASISSNQPQHF
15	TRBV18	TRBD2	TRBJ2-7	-	TGTGCCAGCTCACCACGGCTAGCGGGAGACGGCGAGCAGTACTTC	CASSPRLAGDGEQYF
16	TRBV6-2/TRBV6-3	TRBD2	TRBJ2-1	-	TGTGCCAGCAGCAAACTAGCGGGAGTCCCCTACAATGAGCAGTTCTTC	CASSKLAGVPYNEQFF
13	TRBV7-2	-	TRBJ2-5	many	TGTGCCAGCAGCTTGGAAGTGTGGGAGACCCAGTACTTC	CASSLEVWETQYF
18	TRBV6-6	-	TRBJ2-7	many	TGTGCCAGCACCCAGGGTAATTCGGGACACGGGCGATCCTACGAGCAGTACTTC	CASTQGNSGHGRSYEQYF
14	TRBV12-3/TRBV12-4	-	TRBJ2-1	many	TGTGCCAGCAGTTTAGGGACTCCGAACAATGAGCAGTTCTTC	CASSLGTPNNEQFF
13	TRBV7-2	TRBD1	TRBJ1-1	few	TGTGCCAGCAGCTTTGACAGGGGAGGGATAGCTTTCTTT	CASSFDRGGIAFF
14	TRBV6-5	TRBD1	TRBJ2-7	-	TGTGCCAGCAGTTACTCGGGGACAGTCTACGAGCAGTACTTC	CASSYSGTVYEQYF
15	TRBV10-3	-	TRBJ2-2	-	TGTGCCATCAAGGCCGGGGACCTCAACACCGGGGAGCTGTTTTTT	CAIKAGDLNTGELFF
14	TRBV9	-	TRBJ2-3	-	TGTGCCAGCAGTTCCGGAGATTTTGCAGATACGCAGTATTTT	CASSSGDFADTQYF
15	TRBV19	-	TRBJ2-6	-	TGTGCCAGTAGTATCTTTCTCTCTGGGGCCAACGTCCTGACTTTC	CASSIFLSGANVLTF
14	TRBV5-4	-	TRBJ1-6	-	TGTGCCAGCAGCTTGAGGGTGGGGAATTCACCCCTCCACTTT	CASSLRVGNSPLHF
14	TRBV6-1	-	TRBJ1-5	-	TGTGCCAGCAGTGAATTGGATAGCAATCAGCCCCAGCATTTT	CASSELDSNQPQHF